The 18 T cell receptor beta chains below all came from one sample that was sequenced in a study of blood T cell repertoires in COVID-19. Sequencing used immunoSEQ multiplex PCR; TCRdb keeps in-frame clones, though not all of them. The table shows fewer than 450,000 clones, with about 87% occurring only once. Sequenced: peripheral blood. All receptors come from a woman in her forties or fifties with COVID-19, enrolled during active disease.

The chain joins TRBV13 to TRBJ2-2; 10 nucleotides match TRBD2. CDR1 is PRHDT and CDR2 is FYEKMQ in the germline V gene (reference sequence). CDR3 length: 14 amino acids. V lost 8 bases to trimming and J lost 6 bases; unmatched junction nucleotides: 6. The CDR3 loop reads CASSSGGAPGELFF. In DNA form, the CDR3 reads TGTGCCAGCTCCAGCGGGGGGGCCCCCGGGGAGCTGTTTTTT. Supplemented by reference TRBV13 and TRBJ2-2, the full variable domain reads AAGVIQSPRHLIKEKRETATLKCYPIPRHDTVYWYQQGPGQDPQFLISFYEKMQSDKGSIPDRFSAQQFSDYHSELNMSSLELGDSALYFCASSSGGAPGELFFGEGSRLTVL.

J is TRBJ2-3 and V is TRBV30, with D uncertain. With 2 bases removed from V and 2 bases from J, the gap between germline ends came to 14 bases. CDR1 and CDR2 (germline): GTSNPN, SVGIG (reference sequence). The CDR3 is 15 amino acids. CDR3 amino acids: CAWSTPRRLTDTQYF. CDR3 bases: TGTGCCTGGAGTACCCCGCGGAGACTCACAGATACGCAGTATTTT.

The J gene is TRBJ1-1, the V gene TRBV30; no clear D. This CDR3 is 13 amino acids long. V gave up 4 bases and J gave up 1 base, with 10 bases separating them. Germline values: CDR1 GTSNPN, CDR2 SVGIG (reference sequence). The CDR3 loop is CAWNPGENTEAFF. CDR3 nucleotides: TGTGCCTGGAACCCCGGGGAGAACACTGAAGCTTTCTTT.

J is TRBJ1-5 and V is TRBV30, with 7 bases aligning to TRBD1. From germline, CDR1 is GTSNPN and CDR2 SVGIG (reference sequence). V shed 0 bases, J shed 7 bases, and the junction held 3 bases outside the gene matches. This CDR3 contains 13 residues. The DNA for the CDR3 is TGTGCCTGGAGTGTACAAGGGGGCCAGCCCCAGCATTTT. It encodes CAWSVQGGQPQHF.

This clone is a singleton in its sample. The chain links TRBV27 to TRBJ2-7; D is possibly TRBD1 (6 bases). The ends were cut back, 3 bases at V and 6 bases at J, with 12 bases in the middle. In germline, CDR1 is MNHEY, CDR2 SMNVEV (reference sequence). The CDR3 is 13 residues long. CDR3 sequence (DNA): TGTGCCAGCAGTTTTTCCTCAGGGGTCGAGCAGTACTTC. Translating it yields CASSFSSGVEQYF.

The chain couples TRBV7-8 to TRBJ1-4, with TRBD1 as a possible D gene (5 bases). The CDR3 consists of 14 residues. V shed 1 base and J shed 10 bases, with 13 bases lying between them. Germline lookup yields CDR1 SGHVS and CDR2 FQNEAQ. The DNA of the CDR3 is TGTGCCAGCAGCTTAGAGGGAGGGGTTGGAAAACTGTTTTTT. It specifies CASSLEGGVGKLFF.

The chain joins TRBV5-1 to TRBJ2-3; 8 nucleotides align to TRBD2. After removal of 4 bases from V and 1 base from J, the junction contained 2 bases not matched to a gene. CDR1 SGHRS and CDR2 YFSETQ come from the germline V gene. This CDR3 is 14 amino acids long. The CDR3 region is CASSPGGRTDTQYF. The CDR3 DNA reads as TGCGCCAGCAGCCCGGGGGGGCGCACAGATACGCAGTATTTT.

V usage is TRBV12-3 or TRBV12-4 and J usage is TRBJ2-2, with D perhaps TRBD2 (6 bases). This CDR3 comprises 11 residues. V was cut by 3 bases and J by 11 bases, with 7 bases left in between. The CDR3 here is CASSLEGELFF. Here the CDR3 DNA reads TGTGCCAGCAGTTTGGAGGGAGAGCTGTTTTTT.

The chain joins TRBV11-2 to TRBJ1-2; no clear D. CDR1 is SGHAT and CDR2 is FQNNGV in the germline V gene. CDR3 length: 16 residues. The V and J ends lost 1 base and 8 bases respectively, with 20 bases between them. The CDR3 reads CASSLVTLSTGGGYTF. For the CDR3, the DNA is TGTGCCAGCAGCTTAGTCACCCTTAGTACCGGAGGGGGCTACACCTTC.

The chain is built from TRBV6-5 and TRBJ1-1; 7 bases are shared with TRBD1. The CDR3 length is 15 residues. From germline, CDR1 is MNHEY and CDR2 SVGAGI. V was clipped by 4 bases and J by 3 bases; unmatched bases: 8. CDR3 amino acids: CASSSQGVSDTEAFF. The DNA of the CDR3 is TGTGCCAGCAGTTCCCAGGGGGTCTCGGACACTGAAGCTTTCTTT.

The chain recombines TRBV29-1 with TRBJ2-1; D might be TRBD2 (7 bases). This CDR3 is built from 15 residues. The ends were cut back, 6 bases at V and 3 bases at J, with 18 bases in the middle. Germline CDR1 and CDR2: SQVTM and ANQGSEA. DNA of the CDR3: TGCAGCGTACCCGAGGGGGGGAGGGTCTACAATGAGCAGTTCTTC. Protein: CSVPEGGRVYNEQFF.

CDR3 bases: TGTGCCAGCAGCTTAATTCCCGGACTAGCGGGCGGGGTTCGGTACGAGCAGTACTTC. Protein product: CASSLIPGLAGGVRYEQYF. This chain joins TRBV7-2 and TRBJ2-7; 11 bases are shared with TRBD2. Germline V CDR1 and CDR2: SGHTA, FQGNSA. Trimming took 2 bases from V and 4 from J; bases not matched to a gene: 16. The CDR3 is made up of 19 amino acids. The full variable domain, completed using reference TRBV7-2 and TRBJ2-7, is GAGVSQSPSNKVTEKGKDVELRCDPISGHTALYWYRQSLGQGLEFLIYFQGNSAPDKSGLPSDRFSAERTGGSVSTLTIQRTQQEDSAVYLCASSLIPGLAGGVRYEQYFGPGTRLTVT.

Here the CDR3 reads CASSLGQGNTEAFF. CDR3 nucleotide sequence: TGTGCCAGCAGTTTGGGACAGGGGAACACTGAAGCTTTCTTT. The chain recombines TRBV6-5 with TRBJ1-1; TRBD1 aligns across 9 bases. From germline, CDR1 is MNHEY and CDR2 SVGAGI. J lost 1 base, V lost 4 bases, and 1 base had no gene match. The CDR3 contains 14 residues.

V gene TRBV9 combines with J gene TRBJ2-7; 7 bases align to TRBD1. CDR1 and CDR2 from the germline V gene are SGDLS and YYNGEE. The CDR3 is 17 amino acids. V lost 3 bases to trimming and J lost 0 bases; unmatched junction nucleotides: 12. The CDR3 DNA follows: TGTGCCAGCAGCGATGACCCGGGACAGACTGACTCCTACGAGCAGTACTTC. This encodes CASSDDPGQTDSYEQYF.

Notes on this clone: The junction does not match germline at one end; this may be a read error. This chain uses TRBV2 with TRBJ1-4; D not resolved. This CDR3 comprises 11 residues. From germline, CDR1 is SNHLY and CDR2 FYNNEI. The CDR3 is CASRGGLGVDF. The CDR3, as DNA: TGTGCCAGCAGGGGTGGGCTTGGTGTGGATTTT.

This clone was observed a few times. The CDR3 DNA is TGTGCCAGCGGCCGGGACAGGGTTACCTACGAGCAGTACTTC. Translating gives CASGRDRVTYEQYF. The chain couples TRBV5-6 to TRBJ2-7; TRBD1 matches 9 bases. This CDR3 spans 14 amino acids. Germline values: CDR1 SGHDT, CDR2 YYEEEE. V dropped 7 bases and J dropped 2; count of bases not matched to a gene: 7.

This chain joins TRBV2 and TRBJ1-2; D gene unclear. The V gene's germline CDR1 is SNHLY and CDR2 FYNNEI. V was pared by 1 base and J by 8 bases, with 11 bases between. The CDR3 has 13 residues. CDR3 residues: CASSEVIGEGYTF. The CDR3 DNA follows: TGTGCCAGCAGTGAAGTAATTGGAGAGGGCTACACCTTC. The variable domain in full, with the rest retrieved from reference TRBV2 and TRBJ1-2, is EPEVTQTPSHQVTQMGQEVILRCVPISNHLYFYWYRQILGQKVEFLVSFYNNEISEKSEIFDDQFSVERPDGSNFTLKIRSTKLEDSAMYFCASSEVIGEGYTFGSGTRLTVV.

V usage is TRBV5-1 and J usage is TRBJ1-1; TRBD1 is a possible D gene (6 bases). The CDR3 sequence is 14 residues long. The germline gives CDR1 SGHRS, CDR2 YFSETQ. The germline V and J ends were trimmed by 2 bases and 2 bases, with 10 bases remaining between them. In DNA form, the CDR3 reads TGCGCCAGCAGCTTTGGGGGGGCCAACACTGAAGCTTTCTTT. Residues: CASSFGGANTEAFF.